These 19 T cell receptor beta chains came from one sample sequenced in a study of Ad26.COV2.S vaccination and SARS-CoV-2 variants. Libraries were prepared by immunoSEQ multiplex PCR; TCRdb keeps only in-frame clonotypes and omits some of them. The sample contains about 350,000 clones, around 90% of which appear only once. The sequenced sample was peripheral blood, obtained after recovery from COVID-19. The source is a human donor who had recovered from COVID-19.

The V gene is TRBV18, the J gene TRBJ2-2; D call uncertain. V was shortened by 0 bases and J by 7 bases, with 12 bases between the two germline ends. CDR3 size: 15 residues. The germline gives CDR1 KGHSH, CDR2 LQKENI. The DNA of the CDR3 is TGTGCCAGCTCACCACCGTCCACCCTCGGCGGGGAGCTGTTTTTT. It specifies CASSPPSTLGGELFF.

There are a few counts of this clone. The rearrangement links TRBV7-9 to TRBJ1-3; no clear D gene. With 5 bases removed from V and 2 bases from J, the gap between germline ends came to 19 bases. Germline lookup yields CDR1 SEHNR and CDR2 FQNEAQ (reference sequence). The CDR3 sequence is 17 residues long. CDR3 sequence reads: CASSPLHTAGTGNTIYF. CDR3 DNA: TGTGCCAGCAGCCCTCTACACACGGCGGGTACTGGAAACACCATATATTTT. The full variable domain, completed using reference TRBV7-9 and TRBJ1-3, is DTGVSQNPRHKITKRGQNVTFRCDPISEHNRLYWYRQTLGQGPEFLTYFQNEAQLEKSRLLSDRFSAERPKGSFSTLEIQRTEQGDSAMYLCASSPLHTAGTGNTIYFGEGSWLTVV.

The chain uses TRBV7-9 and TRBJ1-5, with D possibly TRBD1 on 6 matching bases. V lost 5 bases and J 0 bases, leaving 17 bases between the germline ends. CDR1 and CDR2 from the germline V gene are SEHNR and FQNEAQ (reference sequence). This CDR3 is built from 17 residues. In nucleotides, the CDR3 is TGTGCCAGCAGCCGAGCGGGGGCAGTACATAGCAATCAGCCCCAGCATTTT. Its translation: CASSRAGAVHSNQPQHF.

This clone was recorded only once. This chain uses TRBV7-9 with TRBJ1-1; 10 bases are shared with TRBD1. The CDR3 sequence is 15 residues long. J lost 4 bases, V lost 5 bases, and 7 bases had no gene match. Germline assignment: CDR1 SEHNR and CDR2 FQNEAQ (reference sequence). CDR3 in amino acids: CASSQTGGVLTEAFF. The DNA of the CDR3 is TGTGCCAGCAGCCAGACAGGGGGCGTCCTCACTGAAGCTTTCTTT.

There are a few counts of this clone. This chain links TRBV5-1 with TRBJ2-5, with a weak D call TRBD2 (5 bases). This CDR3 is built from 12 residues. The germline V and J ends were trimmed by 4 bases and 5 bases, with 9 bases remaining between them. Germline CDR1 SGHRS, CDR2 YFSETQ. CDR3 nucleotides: TGCGCCAGCAGCCCTGGAGGCGAGACCCAGTACTTC. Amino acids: CASSPGGETQYF. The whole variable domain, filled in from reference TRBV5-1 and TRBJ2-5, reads KAGVTQTPRYLIKTRGQQVTLSCSPISGHRSVSWYQQTPGQGLQFLFEYFSETQRNKGNFPGRFSGRQFSNSRSEMNVSTLELGDSALYLCASSPGGETQYFGPGTRLLVL.

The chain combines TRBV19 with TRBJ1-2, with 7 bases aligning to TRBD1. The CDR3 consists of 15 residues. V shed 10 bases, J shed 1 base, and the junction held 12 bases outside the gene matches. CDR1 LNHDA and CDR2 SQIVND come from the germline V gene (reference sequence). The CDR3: CATGTRDSFNYGYTF. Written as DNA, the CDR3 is TGTGCCACGGGAACCCGGGACAGCTTTAACTATGGCTACACCTTC.

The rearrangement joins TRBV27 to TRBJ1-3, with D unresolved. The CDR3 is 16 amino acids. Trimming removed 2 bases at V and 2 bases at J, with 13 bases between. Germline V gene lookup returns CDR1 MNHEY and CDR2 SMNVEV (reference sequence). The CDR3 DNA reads TGTGCCAGCAGTTTAGGGCAGCCAAACCCTGGAAACACCATATATTTT. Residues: CASSLGQPNPGNTIYF.

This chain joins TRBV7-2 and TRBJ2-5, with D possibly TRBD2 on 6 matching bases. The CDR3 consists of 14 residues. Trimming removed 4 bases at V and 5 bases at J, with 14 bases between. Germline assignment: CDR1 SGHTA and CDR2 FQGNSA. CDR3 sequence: CASSWGWEVETQYF. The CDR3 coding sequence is TGTGCCAGCAGCTGGGGGTGGGAGGTCGAGACCCAGTACTTC.

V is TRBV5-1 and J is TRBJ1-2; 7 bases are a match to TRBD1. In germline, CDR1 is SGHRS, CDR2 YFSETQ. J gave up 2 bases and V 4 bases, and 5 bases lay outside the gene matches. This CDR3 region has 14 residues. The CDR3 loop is CASSADRENYGYTF. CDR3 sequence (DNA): TGCGCCAGCAGCGCCGACAGGGAAAACTATGGCTACACCTTC. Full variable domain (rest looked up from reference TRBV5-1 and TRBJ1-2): KAGVTQTPRYLIKTRGQQVTLSCSPISGHRSVSWYQQTPGQGLQFLFEYFSETQRNKGNFPGRFSGRQFSNSRSEMNVSTLELGDSALYLCASSADRENYGYTFGSGTRLTVV.

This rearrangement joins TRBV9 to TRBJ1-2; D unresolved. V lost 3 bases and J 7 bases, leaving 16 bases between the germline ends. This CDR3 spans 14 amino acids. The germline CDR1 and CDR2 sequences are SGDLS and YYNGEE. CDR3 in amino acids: CASSEAGIAGGYTF. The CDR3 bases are TGTGCCAGCAGCGAAGCGGGCATTGCTGGTGGCTACACCTTC.

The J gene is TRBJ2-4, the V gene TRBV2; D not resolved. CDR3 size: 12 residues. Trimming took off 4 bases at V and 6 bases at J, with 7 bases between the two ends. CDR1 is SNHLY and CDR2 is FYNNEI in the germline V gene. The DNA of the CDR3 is TGTGCCAGCAGTGCCCCTAGAAACATTCAGTACTTC. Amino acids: CASSAPRNIQYF.

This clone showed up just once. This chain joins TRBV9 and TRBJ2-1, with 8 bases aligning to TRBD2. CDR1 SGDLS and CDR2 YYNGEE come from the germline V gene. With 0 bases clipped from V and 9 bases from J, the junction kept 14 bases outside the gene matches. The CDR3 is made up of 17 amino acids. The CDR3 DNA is TGTGCCAGCAGCGTAGATCCCGGGAGCGGGGGCGGTGGTGAGCAGTTCTTC. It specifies CASSVDPGSGGGGEQFF.

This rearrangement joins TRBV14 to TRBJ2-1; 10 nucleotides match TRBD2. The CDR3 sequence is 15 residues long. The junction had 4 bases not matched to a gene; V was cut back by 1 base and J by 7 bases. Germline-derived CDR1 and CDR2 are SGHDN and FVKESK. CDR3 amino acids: CASSQAGLATNEQFF. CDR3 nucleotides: TGTGCCAGCAGCCAAGCGGGACTAGCGACAAATGAGCAGTTCTTC.

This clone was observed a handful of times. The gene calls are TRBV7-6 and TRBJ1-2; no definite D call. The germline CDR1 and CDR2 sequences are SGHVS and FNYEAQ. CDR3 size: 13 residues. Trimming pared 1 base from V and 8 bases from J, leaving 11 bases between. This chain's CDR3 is CASSLDLKRGYTF. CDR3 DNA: TGTGCCAGCAGCTTAGACCTAAAGAGGGGCTACACCTTC.

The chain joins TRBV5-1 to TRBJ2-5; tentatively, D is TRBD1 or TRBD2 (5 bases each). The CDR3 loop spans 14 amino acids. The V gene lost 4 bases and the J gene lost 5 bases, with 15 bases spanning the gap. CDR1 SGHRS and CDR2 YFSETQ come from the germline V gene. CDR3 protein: CASSSGWAGETQYF. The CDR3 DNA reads TGCGCCAGCAGCAGCGGTTGGGCAGGGGAGACCCAGTACTTC. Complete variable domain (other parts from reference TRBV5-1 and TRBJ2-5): KAGVTQTPRYLIKTRGQQVTLSCSPISGHRSVSWYQQTPGQGLQFLFEYFSETQRNKGNFPGRFSGRQFSNSRSEMNVSTLELGDSALYLCASSSGWAGETQYFGPGTRLLVL.

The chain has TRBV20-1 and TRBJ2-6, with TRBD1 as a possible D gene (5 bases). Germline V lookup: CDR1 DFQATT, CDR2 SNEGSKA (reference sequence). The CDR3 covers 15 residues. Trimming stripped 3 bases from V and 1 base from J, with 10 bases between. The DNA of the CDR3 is TGCAGTGCTAGTATGGGGCCATCTGGGGCCAACGTCCTGACTTTC. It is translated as CSASMGPSGANVLTF.

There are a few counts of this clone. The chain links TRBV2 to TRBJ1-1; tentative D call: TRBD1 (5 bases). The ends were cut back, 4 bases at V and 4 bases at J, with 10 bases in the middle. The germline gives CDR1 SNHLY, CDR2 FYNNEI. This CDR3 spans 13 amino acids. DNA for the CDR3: TGTGCCAGCAGTGCGGCGGGGGGCACTGAAGCTTTCTTT. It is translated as CASSAAGGTEAFF.

CDR3: CASSPYPPSGGFTGELFF. Here the CDR3 DNA reads TGTGCCAGCAGCCCCTACCCTCCCAGCGGGGGGTTCACCGGGGAGCTGTTTTTT. This chain connects TRBV11-2 to TRBJ2-2; 9 nucleotides line up with TRBD2. The CDR3 contains 18 residues. CDR1 is SGHAT and CDR2 is FQNNGV in the germline V gene. V dropped 5 bases and J dropped 4; count of bases not matched to a gene: 14.

This CDR3 is CASILDRTTNEKLFF. The CDR3 nucleotides read TGTGCCAGCATCCTGGACAGGACAACTAATGAAAAACTGTTTTTT. The J gene is TRBJ1-4, the V gene TRBV2; 7 bases agree with TRBD1. Germline V CDR1 and CDR2: SNHLY, FYNNEI. After removal of 7 bases from V and 0 bases from J, the junction contained 5 bases not matched to a gene. This CDR3 comprises 15 residues.